The source of this T cell receptor (beta chain) is a study of blood T cell repertoires in COVID-19. V was clipped by 5 bases and J by 2 bases, with 7 bases between them. Germline loops: CDR1 MNHEY, CDR2 SMNVEV (reference sequence). The CDR3 contains 14 residues. Method: immunoSEQ multiplex PCR; TCRdb's copy keeps in-frame clones and lacks some. The table shows about 140,000 clones, with almost 85% occurring only once. Sequencing was done on a sample of peripheral blood. The source is a man between 45 and 60 years old with acute or convalescent COVID-19. The chain recombines TRBV27 with TRBJ1-6; D remains unclear. The CDR3 loop reads CASSLPTYNSPLHF. The CDR3 DNA sequence: TGTGCCAGCAGTCTACCGACCTATAATTCACCCCTCCACTTT.